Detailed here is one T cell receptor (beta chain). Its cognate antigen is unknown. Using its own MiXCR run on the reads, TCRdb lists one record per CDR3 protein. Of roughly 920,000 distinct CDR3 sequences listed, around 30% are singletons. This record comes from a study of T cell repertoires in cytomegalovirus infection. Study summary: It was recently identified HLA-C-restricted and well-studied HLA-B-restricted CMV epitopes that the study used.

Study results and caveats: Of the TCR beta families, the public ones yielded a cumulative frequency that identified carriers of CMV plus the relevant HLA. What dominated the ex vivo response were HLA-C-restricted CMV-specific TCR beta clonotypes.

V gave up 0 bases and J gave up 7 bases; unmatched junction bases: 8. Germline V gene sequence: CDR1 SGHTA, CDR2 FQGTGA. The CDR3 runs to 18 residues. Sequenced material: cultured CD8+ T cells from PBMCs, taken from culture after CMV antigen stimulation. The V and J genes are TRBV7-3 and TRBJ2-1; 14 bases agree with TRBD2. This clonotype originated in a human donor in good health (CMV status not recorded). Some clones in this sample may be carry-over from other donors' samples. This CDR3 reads CASSLTPTGTSGGNEQFF. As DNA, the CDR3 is TGTGCCAGCAGCTTAACGCCTACCGGGACTAGCGGGGGTAATGAGCAGTTCTTC.